The text below deals with one T cell receptor (beta chain). The antigen it binds to is not known. No much larger clone is present one base from it, and per-base qualities are unavailable. Naive CD8 T cell libraries were made from approximately 20,000 to 1,000,000 sorted cells using 10%, 30% or 50% of purified RNA. On a BD FACSAria II, naive CD8 T cells were FACS-sorted as CD8+CD4-CCR7+CD45RA+ and collected into RLT Plus buffer. Detection sensitivity was tested by spiking Jurkat RNA equal to fewer than twelve TCR copies' worth into samples containing about 20,000-1,000,000 naive CD8 T cells. CD8 T cells were enriched using RosetteSep CD8+ T Cell Enrichment Cocktail and Ficoll-Paque, and the enriched cells then underwent ACK red cell lysis. The data derive from a study of molecular identifiers for immune sequencing clone quantification (dated by TCRdb to the late 2010s). Turning to the overall study: In a replicate experiment, RNA from roughly 20,000 or 100,000 naive CD8 T cells was split into five aliquots, four of which were sequenced. This methods study used CD8 T cells to benchmark TCR RNA copy counting and molecular-identifier clustering-based TCR repertoire sequencing (MIDCIRS).

The germline V gene sets CDR1 to LGHNA and CDR2 to YNFKEQ. Including the terminal cysteine and phenylalanine, the CDR3 comprises 14 residues. Only the CDR3 region is kept as DNA, spanning 42 bases read in frame from base 1. V is cut back by 3 bases and J by 4 bases, with 0 bases in the junction unmatched. On the study overall, not on this receptor specifically: Modeling gave about 3 recovered TCR RNA copies per cell versus 7.5 to 10 by digital PCR, implying about 30% capture efficiency. Spiked-in Jurkat TCR RNA (roughly 10 copies' worth), which is not part of the donor repertoire, was contained in the naive libraries. A single cell's worth of spiked-in Jurkat TCR RNA was reported detectable even among under 1.3 million naive CD8 T cells. The sizes of highly expanded clones could end up underestimated when identical TCR molecules share a barcode. When barcode sub-clustering was omitted, TCR diversity was inflated by chimeric consensus sequences, with chimeras reaching as high as 47%. In CMV-specific effector cells, clones with more than 20 RNA copies accounted for over 99% of molecules, whereas in naive cells such clones accounted for under 1%.

Library creation used PCR. Instrument on record: NextSeq 500. Bulk TCR libraries were prepared as previously described, using TCR primers listed in Table S5. Purification of total RNA was performed with the Qiagen AllPrep DNA/RNA kit. Before analysis, reads from multiple sequencing runs of one library were combined. For the original study's pipeline: Reads were retained only if an exact TCR constant sequence was present, and the retained reads were trimmed to 150 nt and grouped according to their 12-nt molecular barcodes. Reads within each barcode group were sub-clustered using a 15% Levenshtein threshold, and quality-weighted consensus sequences were constructed for each RNA molecule. Non-functional sequences were discarded, and so were lower-count sequences lying one edit away from another sequence. Based on fitting two negative binomial distributions, any barcode sub-cluster with under 20% of the maximum read count was discarded. TCRdb trimmed public reads at Q25 via fastp, called clones via MiXCR and kept in-frame beta chains. Merged by CDR3 protein, the rows form single entries marked with the most common genes and DNA. TCRdb's processing, not the study's, gives the V and J calls here. Across this sample there are about 100,000 distinct CDR3 sequences, with 35% seen only once. The ten largest clones represent about a tenth of the sample.

The chain is assembled from TRBV4-2 and TRBJ1-3; 10 junctional bases match TRBD1. The TCR sequence derives from a human donor in good health. Some libraries in this study had Jurkat cell RNA spiked in. The sequenced sample consisted of naive CD8+ T cells from blood, with Jurkat cell RNA spiked in. The cell subset or site label, read with the paper, signifies: FACS-sorted CD8+CD4-CCR7+CD45RA+ naive T cells. The CDR3 amino acid sequence is: CASSQGQGGNTIYF. Here is the DNA: TGTGCCAGCAGCCAGGGACAGGGGGGAAACACCATATATTTT.